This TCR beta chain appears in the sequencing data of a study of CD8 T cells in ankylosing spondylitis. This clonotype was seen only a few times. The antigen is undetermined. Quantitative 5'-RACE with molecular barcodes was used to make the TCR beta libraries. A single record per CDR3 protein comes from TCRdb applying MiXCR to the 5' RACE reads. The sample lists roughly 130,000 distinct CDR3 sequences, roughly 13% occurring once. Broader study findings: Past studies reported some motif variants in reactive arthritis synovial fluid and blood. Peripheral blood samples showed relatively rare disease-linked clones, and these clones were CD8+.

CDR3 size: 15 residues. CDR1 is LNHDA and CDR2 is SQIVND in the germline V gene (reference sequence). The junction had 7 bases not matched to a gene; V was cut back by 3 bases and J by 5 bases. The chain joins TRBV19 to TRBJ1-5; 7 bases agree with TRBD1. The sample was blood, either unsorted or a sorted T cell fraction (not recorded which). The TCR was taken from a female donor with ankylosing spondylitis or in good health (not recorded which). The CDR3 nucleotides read TGTGCCAGTAGTATTGAGGGACAGCAATATCAGCCCCAGCATTTT. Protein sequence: CASSIEGQQYQPQHF.